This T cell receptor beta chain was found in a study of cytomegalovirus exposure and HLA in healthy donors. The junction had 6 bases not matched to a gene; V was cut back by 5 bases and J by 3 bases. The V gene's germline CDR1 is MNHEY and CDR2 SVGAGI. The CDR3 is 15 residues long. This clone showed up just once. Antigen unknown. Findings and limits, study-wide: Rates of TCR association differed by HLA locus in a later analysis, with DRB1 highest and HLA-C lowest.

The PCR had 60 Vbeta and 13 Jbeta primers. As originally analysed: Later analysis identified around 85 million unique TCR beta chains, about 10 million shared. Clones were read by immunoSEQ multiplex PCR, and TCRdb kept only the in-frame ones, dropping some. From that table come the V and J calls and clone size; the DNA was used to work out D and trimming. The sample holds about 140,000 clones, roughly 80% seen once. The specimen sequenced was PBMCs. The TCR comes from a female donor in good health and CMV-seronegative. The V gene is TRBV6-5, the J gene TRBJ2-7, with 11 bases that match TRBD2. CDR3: CASSRGLAGGYEQYF. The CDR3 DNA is TGTGCCAGCAGTCGCGGGCTAGCGGGAGGCTACGAGCAGTACTTC.